The source of this TCR beta chain is a study of cytomegalovirus exposure and HLA in healthy donors. This clone was seen more than once but under ten times. Primers for the PCR totalled 60 Vbeta and 13 Jbeta. The protocol was immunoSEQ multiplex PCR, while the TCRdb copy is restricted to in-frame clones and leaves out a portion. Of some 160,000 clones in the sample, roughly 78% were seen once. V lost 4 bases to trimming and J lost 2 bases, with 9 bases between them. The CDR3 is 14 amino acids. Germline CDR1 reads SGHRS; CDR2 reads YFSETQ. The sequence derives from a woman aged 35 to 49 in good health and CMV-seronegative. Sequenced: PBMCs. The chain joins TRBV5-1 to TRBJ1-4; a possible D gene is TRBD1 (5 bases). The CDR3 region has the DNA TGCGCCAGCAGCCACGGGACTACTAATGAAAAACTGTTTTTT. Amino acid sequence: CASSHGTTNEKLFF.